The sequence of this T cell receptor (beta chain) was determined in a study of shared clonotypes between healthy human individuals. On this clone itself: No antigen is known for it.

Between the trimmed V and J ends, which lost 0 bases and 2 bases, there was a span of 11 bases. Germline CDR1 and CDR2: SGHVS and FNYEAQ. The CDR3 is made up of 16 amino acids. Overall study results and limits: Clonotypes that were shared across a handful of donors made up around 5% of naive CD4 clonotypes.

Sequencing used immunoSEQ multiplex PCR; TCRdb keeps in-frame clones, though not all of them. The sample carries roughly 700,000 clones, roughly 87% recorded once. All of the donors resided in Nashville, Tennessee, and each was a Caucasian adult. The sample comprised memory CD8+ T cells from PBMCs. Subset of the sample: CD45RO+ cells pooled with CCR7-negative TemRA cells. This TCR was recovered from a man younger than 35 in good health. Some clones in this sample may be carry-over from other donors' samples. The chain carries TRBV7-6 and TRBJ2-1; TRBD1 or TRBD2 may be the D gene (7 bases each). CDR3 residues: CASSLAGGGPYNEQFF. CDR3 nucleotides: TGTGCCAGCAGCTTAGCGGGAGGGGGCCCCTACAATGAGCAGTTCTTC. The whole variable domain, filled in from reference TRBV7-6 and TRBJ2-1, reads GAGVSQSPRYKVTKRGQDVALRCDPISGHVSLYWYRQALGQGPEFLTYFNYEAQQDKSGLPNDRFSAERPEGSISTLTIQRTEQRDSAMYRCASSLAGGGPYNEQFFGPGTRLTVL.